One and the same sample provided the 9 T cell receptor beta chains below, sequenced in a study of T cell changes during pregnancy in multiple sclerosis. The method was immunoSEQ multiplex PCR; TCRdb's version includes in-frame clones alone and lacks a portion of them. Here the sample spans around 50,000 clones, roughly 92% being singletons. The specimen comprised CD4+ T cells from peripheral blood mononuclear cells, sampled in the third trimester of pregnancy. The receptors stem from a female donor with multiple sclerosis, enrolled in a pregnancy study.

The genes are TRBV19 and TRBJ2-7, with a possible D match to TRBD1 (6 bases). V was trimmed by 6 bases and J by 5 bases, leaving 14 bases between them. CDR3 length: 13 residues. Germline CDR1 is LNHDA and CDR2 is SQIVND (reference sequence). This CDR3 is CASRSTGMNEQYF. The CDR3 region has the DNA TGTGCCAGTAGGTCCACAGGGATGAACGAGCAGTACTTC. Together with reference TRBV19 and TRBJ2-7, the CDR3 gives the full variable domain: DGGITQSPKYLFRKEGQNVTLSCEQNLNHDAMYWYRQDPGQGLRLIYYSQIVNDFQKGDIAEGYSVSREKKESFPLTVTSAQKNPTAFYLCASRSTGMNEQYFGPGTRLTVT.

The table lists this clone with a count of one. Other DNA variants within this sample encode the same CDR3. The CDR3 nucleotides read TGTGCCAGCAGCTTAAGCGGGAGCTCCTACGAGCAGTACTTC. Translated, it gives CASSLSGSSYEQYF. J is TRBJ2-7 and V is TRBV7-8; 8 positions match TRBD2. Germline V gene sequence: CDR1 SGHVS, CDR2 FQNEAQ. This CDR3 has 14 residues. J gave up 0 bases and V 2 bases, and 0 bases lay outside the gene matches.

This CDR3 is CASSLDPGGLVNTEAFF. The DNA for the CDR3 is TGTGCCAGCAGCTTGGATCCAGGGGGCTTAGTGAACACTGAAGCTTTCTTT. V gene TRBV5-4 combines with J gene TRBJ1-1; 8 positions match TRBD1. The CDR3 spans 17 residues. Per germline, CDR1 SGHNT and CDR2 YYREEE (reference sequence). Losses at the gene ends were 0 bases for V and 0 bases for J; bases not matched to a gene: 7.

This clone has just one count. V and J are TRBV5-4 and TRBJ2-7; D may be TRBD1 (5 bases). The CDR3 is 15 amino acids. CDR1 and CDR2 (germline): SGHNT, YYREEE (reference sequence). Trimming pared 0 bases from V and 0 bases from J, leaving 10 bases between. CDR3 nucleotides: TGTGCCAGCAGCTTGGCTGGGGCCCTCTCCTACGAGCAGTACTTC. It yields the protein CASSLAGALSYEQYF.

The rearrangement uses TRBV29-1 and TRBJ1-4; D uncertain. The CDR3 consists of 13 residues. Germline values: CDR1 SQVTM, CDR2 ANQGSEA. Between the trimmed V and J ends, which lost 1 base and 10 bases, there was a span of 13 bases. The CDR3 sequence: CSVEGASEGKLFF. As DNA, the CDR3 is TGCAGCGTTGAAGGTGCCTCGGAGGGAAAACTGTTTTTT.

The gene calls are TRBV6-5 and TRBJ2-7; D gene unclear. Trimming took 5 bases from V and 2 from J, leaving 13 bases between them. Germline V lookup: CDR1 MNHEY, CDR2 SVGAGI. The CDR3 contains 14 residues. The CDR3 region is CASSPTRVTYEQYF. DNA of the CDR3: TGTGCCAGCAGTCCAACACGGGTAACCTACGAGCAGTACTTC.

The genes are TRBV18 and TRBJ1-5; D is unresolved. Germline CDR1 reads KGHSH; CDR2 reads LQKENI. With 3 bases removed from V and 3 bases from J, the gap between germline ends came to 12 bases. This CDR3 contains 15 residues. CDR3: CASSPGSPSNQPQHF. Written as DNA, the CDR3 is TGTGCCAGCTCACCGGGCAGTCCCTCCAATCAGCCCCAGCATTTT.

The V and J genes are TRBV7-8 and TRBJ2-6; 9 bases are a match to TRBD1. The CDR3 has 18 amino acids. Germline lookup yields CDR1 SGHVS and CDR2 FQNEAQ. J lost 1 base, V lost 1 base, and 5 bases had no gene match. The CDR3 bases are TGTGCCAGCAGCTTAGTACAGGGGGCCAATTCTGGGGCCAACGTCCTGACTTTC. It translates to CASSLVQGANSGANVLTF.

The CDR3 spells CASSLGIGGDTQYF. The CDR3 nucleotides read TGTGCCAGCAGCTTGGGGATAGGGGGAGATACGCAGTATTTT. The rearrangement links TRBV5-4 to TRBJ2-3, with D maybe TRBD1 (6 bases). CDR1 SGHNT and CDR2 YYREEE come from the germline V gene (reference sequence). This CDR3 contains 14 residues. Trimming removed 0 bases at V and 5 bases at J, with 10 bases between.